This TCR beta chain was captured by sequencing in a study of T cell repertoires in cytomegalovirus infection. Each CDR3 protein gets one entry after TCRdb re-called the reads with MiXCR. The sample lists 900,000 to 950,000 distinct CDR3 sequences; roughly 30% were seen once. About this clonotype: Its antigen is as yet unknown.

The TCR comes from a human donor in good health (CMV status not recorded). Some clones in this sample may be carry-over from other donors' samples. The sample in question was cultured CD8+ T cells from PBMCs, obtained from culture after CMV antigen stimulation.

The CDR3 DNA is TGCGCCAGCAGCCGAGTGTTAGCGGGGGGCCCTTCCTACAATGAGCAGTTCTTC. Its protein is CASSRVLAGGPSYNEQFF. The chain combines TRBV4-1 with TRBJ2-1; 10 positions agree with TRBD2. Germline V gives CDR1 MGHRA, CDR2 YSYEKL. The CDR3 spans 18 residues. V was pared by 4 bases and J by 1 base, with 10 bases of the junction left unmatched.